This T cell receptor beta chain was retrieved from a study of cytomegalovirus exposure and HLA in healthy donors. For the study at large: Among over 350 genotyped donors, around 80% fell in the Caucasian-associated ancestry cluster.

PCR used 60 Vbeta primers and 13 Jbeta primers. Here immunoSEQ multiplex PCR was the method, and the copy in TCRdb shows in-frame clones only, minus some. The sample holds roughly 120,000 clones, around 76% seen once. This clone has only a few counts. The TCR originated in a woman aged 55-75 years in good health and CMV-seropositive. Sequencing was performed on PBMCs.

CDR3 DNA: TGTGCCAGCATGGCAGGACTCCAAGAGACCCAGTACTTC. Translated, it gives CASMAGLQETQYF. The rearrangement joins TRBV2 to TRBJ2-5; D may be TRBD2 (5 bases). Germline CDR1 SNHLY, CDR2 FYNNEI. This CDR3 has 13 amino acids. V was shortened by 7 bases and J by 1 base, with 10 bases between the two germline ends.